These 13 T cell receptor beta chains share one sample of origin, sequenced in a study of cytomegalovirus exposure and HLA in healthy donors. Researchers ran the PCR with 60 Vbeta and 13 Jbeta primers. Using immunoSEQ multiplex PCR, the repertoire was profiled, and TCRdb retains in-frame clones only, with some absent. The sample includes about 160,000 clones, 75% to 85% of them seen just once. The sequenced sample was PBMCs. The receptors originated from a woman aged 45-65 years in good health and CMV-seronegative.

This rearrangement joins TRBV19 to TRBJ2-2, with D perhaps TRBD2 (5 bases). The CDR3 consists of 15 residues. Germline assignment: CDR1 LNHDA and CDR2 SQIVND (reference sequence). V shed 3 bases and J shed 3 bases, with 11 bases lying between them. In DNA form, the CDR3 reads TGTGCCAGTAGTATTCCCGGGATGGACACCGGGGAGCTGTTTTTT. As protein: CASSIPGMDTGELFF.

In DNA form, the CDR3 reads TGTGCCAGCCGACGACAGCCGTCCTACGAGCAGTACTTC. This gives the protein CASRRQPSYEQYF. This chain uses TRBV2 with TRBJ2-7, with D tentatively TRBD1 (5 bases). The germline V gene has CDR1 SNHLY and CDR2 FYNNEI. CDR3 size: 13 residues. The V end lost 8 bases, the J end lost 1 base, and 12 bases lay between the germline ends. Variable domain in full (rest from reference TRBV2 and TRBJ2-7): EPEVTQTPSHQVTQMGQEVILRCVPISNHLYFYWYRQILGQKVEFLVSFYNNEISEKSEIFDDQFSVERPDGSNFTLKIRSTKLEDSAMYFCASRRQPSYEQYFGPGTRLTVT.

With respect to this clone: A read error may produce the germline difference seen at one junction end. This CDR3 reads CASSIVAHRDNSSLHF. CDR3 bases: TGTGCCAGTAGTATAGTGGCCCATCGGGATAATTCATCCCTCCACTTT. The rearrangement links TRBV19 to TRBJ1-6; D is undetermined. Germline values: CDR1 LNHDA, CDR2 SQIVND (reference sequence). CDR3 length equals 16 residues.

This clone was recorded only once. Other DNA sequences in the same sample also yield this CDR3. V gene TRBV5-6 combines with J gene TRBJ2-7, with 7 bases that match TRBD2. The CDR3 consists of 15 residues. V shed 4 bases and J 5 bases; nucleotides not matched to a gene: 12. The germline CDR1 and CDR2 sequences are SGHDT and YYEEEE. The CDR3 region has the DNA TGTGCCAGCAGCAATTGGGGGGGGTATATCAACGAGCAGTACTTC. The encoded protein is CASSNWGGYINEQYF.

This clone has only one observation. The CDR3 here is CASSGLAGGRKPNEQFF. The CDR3 DNA reads TGTGCCAGCAGCGGACTAGCGGGAGGGCGGAAACCCAATGAGCAGTTCTTC. V and J are TRBV9 and TRBJ2-1; 14 nucleotides align to TRBD2. Germline V gene data show CDR1 as SGDLS and CDR2 as YYNGEE. The CDR3 covers 17 residues. V lost 3 bases, J lost 6 bases, and 8 bases stayed unmatched.

The gene calls are TRBV14 and TRBJ2-5, with 10 bases fitting TRBD2. CDR1 and CDR2 (germline): SGHDN, FVKESK. With V trimmed by 1 base and J by 1 base, 6 bases remained unmatched. The CDR3 length is 17 residues. CDR3 amino acids: CASSQGLTSGAQETQYF. The CDR3, as DNA: TGTGCCAGCAGCCAAGGGTTAACTAGCGGGGCCCAAGAGACCCAGTACTTC.

V is TRBV27 and J is TRBJ2-7, with 9 bases identical to TRBD1. The length of the CDR3 is 15 residues. V shed 4 bases and J 3 bases; nucleotides not matched to a gene: 7. The germline V gene encodes CDR1 MNHEY and CDR2 SMNVEV (reference sequence). The DNA for the CDR3 is TGTGCCAGCAGTTCCCCGGGACAGGGACTCTACGAGCAGTACTTC. Protein sequence: CASSSPGQGLYEQYF.

In this sample, this clone turned up once. This chain connects TRBV19 to TRBJ2-1; D may be TRBD2 (5 bases). Germline V CDR1 and CDR2: LNHDA, SQIVND (reference sequence). The CDR3 is 13 amino acids. Trimming pared 6 bases from V and 2 bases from J, leaving 8 bases between. The CDR3: CASRAGPYNEQFF. CDR3 coding DNA: TGTGCCAGTAGGGCGGGCCCCTACAATGAGCAGTTCTTC. Supplemented by reference TRBV19 and TRBJ2-1, the full variable domain reads DGGITQSPKYLFRKEGQNVTLSCEQNLNHDAMYWYRQDPGQGLRLIYYSQIVNDFQKGDIAEGYSVSREKKESFPLTVTSAQKNPTAFYLCASRAGPYNEQFFGPGTRLTVL.

Concerning this clone itself: In the same sample, other DNA sequences code for this CDR3. The rearrangement uses TRBV11-3 and TRBJ2-3; 10 bases fit TRBD1. Looked up from germline, CDR1 is SGHNT and CDR2 is YENEEA. This CDR3 contains 15 residues. V was pared by 2 bases and J by 5 bases, with 4 bases of the junction left unmatched. The CDR3 DNA is TGTGCCAGCAGCTTAAGACAGGGGGCTGAAGATACGCAGTATTTT. It translates to CASSLRQGAEDTQYF.

The chain combines TRBV11-3 with TRBJ2-3; 9 bases map to TRBD1. The CDR3 sequence is 15 residues long. The J segment lost 7 bases and the V segment lost 1 base, leaving 6 bases of the junction unmatched. The germline CDR1 and CDR2 sequences are SGHNT and YENEEA. CDR3: CASSLGQGDSNTQYF. CDR3 DNA sequence: TGTGCCAGCAGCTTAGGACAGGGGGATTCAAATACGCAGTATTTT.

V usage is TRBV14 and J usage is TRBJ2-5; D perhaps matches TRBD1 (6 bases). This CDR3 spans 14 amino acids. V gave up 5 bases and J gave up 2 bases, with 12 bases separating them. Germline V CDR1 and CDR2: SGHDN, FVKESK. In nucleotides, the CDR3 is TGTGCCAGCAGCTTCGGACAGATACAAGAGACCCAGTACTTC. It is translated as CASSFGQIQETQYF.

The chain's CDR3 is CASSLAPWTKTAGELFF. CDR3 nucleotide sequence: TGCGCCAGCAGCTTGGCACCTTGGACAAAAACAGCCGGGGAGCTGTTTTTT. V usage is TRBV5-1 and J usage is TRBJ2-2; tentative D call: TRBD1 (5 bases). Looked up from germline, CDR1 is SGHRS and CDR2 is YFSETQ. This CDR3 spans 17 amino acids. The V gene lost 0 bases and the J gene lost 6 bases, with 18 bases spanning the gap.

V and J are TRBV6-5 and TRBJ2-7; 8 bases are shared with TRBD1. Trimming cost V 6 bases and J 1 base; bases outside gene matches: 8. Per germline, CDR1 MNHEY and CDR2 SVGAGI. The CDR3 runs 15 residues. The CDR3 sequence is CASSRRGTGSYEQYF. The CDR3 DNA is TGTGCCAGCAGCCGCCGAGGGACAGGTTCCTACGAGCAGTACTTC.